Below, 6 T cell receptor beta chains from the same sample are listed, as sequenced in a study of metastatic and nonmetastatic thyroid tumors. All patients reached thyroid surgery having received no treatment beforehand. TCRdb re-clonotyped the PCR reads through MiXCR. The sample lists 4,000 to 6,000 clones, over 25% occurring once. Source material: adjacent normal tissue. The source is a female donor with papillary thyroid cancer or a benign thyroid nodule (not recorded which). Some clones in this sample may be carry-over from other donors' samples.

This clone showed up just a few times. The chain links TRBV12-3 or TRBV12-4 to TRBJ2-1, with D maybe TRBD2 (6 bases). This CDR3 contains 14 residues. V shed 4 bases and J shed 10 bases, with 17 bases lying between them. The CDR3 is CASSYAGTEREQFF. As DNA, the CDR3 is TGTGCCAGCAGTTACGCCGGGACTGAAAGGGAGCAGTTCTTC.

This clone was observed many times. This chain uses TRBV20-1 with TRBJ2-7; D gene ambiguous. This CDR3 region has 14 residues. Deletions cut 5 bases from V and 1 base from J, with 15 bases between. Germline CDR1 and CDR2: DFQATT and SNEGSKA (reference sequence). In DNA, the CDR3 is TGCAGTGCTGAGGACCGCCTCAGGTCCTACGAGCAGTACTTC. Protein sequence: CSAEDRLRSYEQYF.

The chain uses TRBV7-2 and TRBJ2-5; D ambiguous. The end of the DNA fits TRBJ2-1 better, so the J call may be wrong. This CDR3 spans 15 amino acids. Germline V gene sequence: CDR1 SGHTA, CDR2 FQGNSA. CDR3 sequence reads: CASSLAGSGYNEQFF. CDR3 bases: TGTGCCAGCAGCTTAGCGGGGTCGGGTTACAATGAGCAGTTCTTC.

Points on this clone: This could be a read error, since a much larger clone is one nucleotide away. The chain recombines TRBV30 with TRBJ1-2; D not certain. Germline-derived CDR1 and CDR2 are GTSNPN and SVGIG (reference sequence). Trimming took 3 bases from V and 7 from J, leaving 15 bases between them. The CDR3 is 13 residues long. This chain's CDR3 is CAWRGSQRGGYTF. For the CDR3, the DNA is TGTGCCTGGAGAGGTAGTCAGCGCGGTGGCTACACCTTC.

The J gene is TRBJ1-3, the V gene TRBV6-5, with D tentatively TRBD1 (6 bases). This CDR3 is 15 amino acids long. V was pared by 4 bases and J by 7 bases, with 17 bases between. Germline values: CDR1 MNHEY, CDR2 SVGAGI. CDR3 amino acids: CASSFSQGQGNTIYF. The CDR3 DNA reads as TGTGCCAGCAGTTTTTCACAGGGTCAAGGGAACACCATATATTTT.

This clone occurred a few times. The rearrangement joins TRBV3-1 to TRBJ2-3, with 14 bases fitting TRBD2. CDR3 length: 15 amino acids. Germline V gene lookup returns CDR1 LGHDT and CDR2 YNNKEL (reference sequence). V lost 3 bases and J lost 4; bases outside the gene matches: 0. The CDR3 here is CASSQTSGGADTQYF. The DNA for the CDR3 is TGTGCCAGCAGCCAGACTAGCGGGGGGGCAGATACGCAGTATTTT.